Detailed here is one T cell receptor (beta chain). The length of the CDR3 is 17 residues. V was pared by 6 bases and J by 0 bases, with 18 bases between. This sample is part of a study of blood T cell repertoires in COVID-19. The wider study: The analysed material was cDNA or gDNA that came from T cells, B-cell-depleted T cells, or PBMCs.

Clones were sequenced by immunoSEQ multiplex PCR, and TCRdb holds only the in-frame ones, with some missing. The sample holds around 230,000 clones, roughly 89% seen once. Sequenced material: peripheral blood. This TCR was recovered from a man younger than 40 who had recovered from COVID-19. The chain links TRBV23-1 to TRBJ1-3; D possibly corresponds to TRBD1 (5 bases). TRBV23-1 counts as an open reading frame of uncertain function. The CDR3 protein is CASSPSRRGGSGNTIYF. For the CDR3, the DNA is TGCGCCAGCAGCCCCTCTCGGCGGGGCGGCTCTGGAAACACCATATATTTT.